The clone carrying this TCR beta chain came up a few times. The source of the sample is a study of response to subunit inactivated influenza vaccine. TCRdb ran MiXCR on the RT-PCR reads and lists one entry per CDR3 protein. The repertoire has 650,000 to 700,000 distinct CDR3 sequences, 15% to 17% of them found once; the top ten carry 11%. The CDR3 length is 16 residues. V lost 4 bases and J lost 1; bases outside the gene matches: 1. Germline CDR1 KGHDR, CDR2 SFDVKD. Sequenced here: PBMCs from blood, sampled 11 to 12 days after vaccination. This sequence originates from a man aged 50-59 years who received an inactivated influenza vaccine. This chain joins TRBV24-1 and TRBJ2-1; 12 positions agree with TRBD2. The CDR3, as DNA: TGTGCCACCAGTGAGGGACTAGCGGGTTCCTACAATGAGCAGTTCTTC. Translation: CATSEGLAGSYNEQFF.